Listed below are T cell receptor beta chains from one sample, sequenced in a study of CD8 T cells in ankylosing spondylitis. TCRdb recomputed calls from the 5' RACE reads with MiXCR, one row per CDR3 protein. Among 250,000 or so distinct CDR3 sequences, roughly a quarter were seen once, and the ten largest hold roughly 0.67%. The sequenced material came from blood, either unsorted or a sorted T cell fraction (not recorded which). These TCRs come from a male donor with ankylosing spondylitis or in good health (not recorded which). Both conserved end residues are part of each CDR3. D genes are given only for firm matches. Size tells how often a clone was seen (once, few, many) or the class of an expanded clone, and some rows leave it out.

TRBV5-5	many	TRBJ1-1	NA	TGTGCCAGCAGCTTGAGGCACGGACTGAACACTGAAGCTTTCTTT	CASSLRHGLNTEAFF
TRBV12-3/TRBV12-4	few	TRBJ2-7	NA	TGTGCCACCCGGCGAGGACCTCACTACGAGCAGTACTTC	CATRRGPHYEQYF
TRBV12-3/TRBV12-4	few	TRBJ1-2	NA	TGTGCCAGCAGGAGACAGGATATCTATGGCTACACCTTC	CASRRQDIYGYTF
TRBV7-8	NA	TRBJ2-1	NA	TGTGCCACAACTCCTGGGCATCAAAACAATGAGCAGTTCTTC	CATTPGHQNNEQFF
TRBV12-3/TRBV12-4	few	TRBJ2-1	NA	TGTGCCAGCAGCGAGGGAGCTCGTGATGAGCAGTTCTTC	CASSEGARDEQFF
TRBV5-1	many	TRBJ1-1	TRBD1	TGCGCCAGCAGCCCCGGGACAGGGGGGATGAACACTGAAGCTTTCTTT	CASSPGTGGMNTEAFF
TRBV20-1	few	TRBJ2-1	NA	TGCAGTGCTCCCTTCAATGAGCAGTTCTTC	CSAPFNEQFF
TRBV28	many	TRBJ1-1	NA	TGTGCCAGCACCCCCACCGACAGCCAGAACACTGAAGCTTTCTTT	CASTPTDSQNTEAFF
TRBV4-1	many	TRBJ1-2	TRBD1	TGCGCCAGCAGCCAGAGACAGGGGGCCTATGGCTACACCTTC	CASSQRQGAYGYTF
TRBV20-1	many	TRBJ1-6	NA	TGCAGTGCCAGGACCCTAGGTTCACCCCTCCACTTT	CSARTLGSPLHF
TRBV5-1	NA	TRBJ2-5	NA	TGCGCCAGCAGCTTGGCAGGGCTGGGAGAGACCCAGTACTTC	CASSLAGLGETQYF
TRBV4-2	NA	TRBJ2-1	NA	TGTGCCAGCAGCCAAGGGGCAAACCTAAACAATGAGCAGTTCTTC	CASSQGANLNNEQFF
TRBV29-1	many	TRBJ2-5	NA	TGCAGCGGAAGAAACGAAGAGACCCAGTACTTC	CSGRNEETQYF
TRBV27	few	TRBJ2-7	TRBD1	TGTGCCAGCAGTTTTAGGGGACAGGGCACCTACGAGCAGTACTTC	CASSFRGQGTYEQYF
TRBV5-6	many	TRBJ2-2	NA	TGTGCCAGCAGCTTGACAGGGAGAACGGCCGGGGAGCTGTTTTTT	CASSLTGRTAGELFF
TRBV6-1	NA	TRBJ2-7	TRBD1	TGTGCCAGCAGTCTTTATGGGACAGTAGGATACGAGCAGTACTTC	CASSLYGTVGYEQYF